Shown below are 11 T cell receptor beta chains from a single sample sequenced in a study of human T cells and chemical hapten exposure. TCRdb fed the RACE reads into MiXCR, producing one record per CDR3 protein. The sample consists of 65,000 to 95,000 distinct CDR3 sequences, about 6.3% of them appearing once. Time point: patch test 2, 6 weeks after DPC sensitization. Treatment specified: therapeutic diphenylcyclopropenone sensitization with weekly scalp DPC. The specimen comprised whole blood, sampled in connection with sensitization to the hapten diphenylcyclopropenone (DPC). The receptors here all came from a young woman with alopecia areata. Some clones in this sample may be carry-over from other donors' samples.

In its sample, this clonotype was seen many times. This chain links TRBV6-6 with TRBJ2-3; tentatively, D is TRBD2 (5 bases). V was pared by 8 bases and J by 0 bases, with 21 bases between. Germline CDR1 MNHNY, CDR2 SVGAGI (reference sequence). The CDR3 extends over 17 amino acids. CDR3 DNA: TGTGCCAGCTATTACTCCACGTCCGGGAAGAGCACAGATACGCAGTATTTT. Amino acids: CASYYSTSGKSTDTQYF.

This clonotype has a count of ten or more. The V gene is TRBV3-1, the J gene TRBJ1-2; 8 positions agree with TRBD1. This CDR3 comprises 14 residues. Looked up from germline, CDR1 is LGHDT and CDR2 is YNNKEL (reference sequence). After removal of 0 bases from V and 7 bases from J, the junction contained 4 bases not matched to a gene. CDR3 residues: CASSQEFTGGGYTF. As DNA, the CDR3 is TGTGCCAGCAGCCAAGAATTCACAGGGGGTGGCTACACCTTC. The variable domain in full, completed from reference TRBV3-1 and TRBJ1-2, reads DTAVSQTPKYLVTQMGNDKSIKCEQNLGHDTMYWYKQDSKKFLKIMFSYNNKELIINETVPNRFSPKSPDKAHLNLHINSLELGDSAVYFCASSQEFTGGGYTFGSGTRLTVV.

V gene TRBV3-1 combines with J gene TRBJ1-2, with D unclear. Germline V gives CDR1 LGHDT, CDR2 YNNKEL (reference sequence). The CDR3 runs 16 residues. With 1 base removed from V and 2 bases from J, the gap between germline ends came to 14 bases. CDR3 residues: CASSQGTFRENYGYTF. CDR3 sequence (DNA): TGTGCCAGCAGCCAAGGAACATTTCGGGAGAACTATGGCTACACCTTC. The variable domain in full, completed from reference TRBV3-1 and TRBJ1-2, reads DTAVSQTPKYLVTQMGNDKSIKCEQNLGHDTMYWYKQDSKKFLKIMFSYNNKELIINETVPNRFSPKSPDKAHLNLHINSLELGDSAVYFCASSQGTFRENYGYTFGSGTRLTVV.

J is TRBJ1-4 and V is TRBV27; TRBD1 agrees at 9 bases. The germline gives CDR1 MNHEY, CDR2 SMNVEV (reference sequence). The CDR3 sequence is 15 residues long. V shed 5 bases, J shed 5 bases, and the junction held 6 bases outside the gene matches. The CDR3 DNA is TGTGCCAGCAGTACGATGACAGGGGGGAATGAAAAACTGTTTTTT. Translation: CASSTMTGGNEKLFF.

This clonotype was detected many times. This chain links TRBV29-1 with TRBJ2-5; D may match TRBD1 or TRBD2 (5 bases each). CDR1 and CDR2 (germline): SQVTM, ANQGSEA. The V end was cut by 7 bases, the J end by 3 bases, with 21 bases between. The CDR3 consists of 15 residues. The CDR3 DNA follows: TGCAGCGCGGCTCGTGGGTGGGGACGGAAAGAGACCCAGTACTTC. It encodes CSAARGWGRKETQYF.

This clonotype occurred many times. This rearrangement joins TRBV2 to TRBJ2-7; D is possibly TRBD2 (6 bases). The CDR3 spans 12 residues. Germline lookup yields CDR1 SNHLY and CDR2 FYNNEI. Trimming took 8 bases from V and 5 from J, leaving 13 bases between them. DNA for the CDR3: TGTGCCAGCCATCTAGCGTCCAACGAGCAGTACTTC. It is translated as CASHLASNEQYF.

The V and J genes are TRBV5-1 and TRBJ1-6; D is uncertain. The length of the CDR3 is 14 residues. Trimming left V 4 bases short and J 9 bases short, with 14 bases between. Germline CDR1 is SGHRS and CDR2 is YFSETQ. The CDR3 spells CASSLQDLSSPLHF. Written as DNA, the CDR3 is TGCGCCAGCAGCCTGCAGGATCTTAGTTCACCCCTCCACTTT.

This clonotype has a count of ten or more. The chain uses TRBV11-3 and TRBJ2-1; the match to TRBD2 covers 14 bases. With V trimmed by 5 bases and J by 2 bases, 5 bases remained unmatched. Germline CDR1 reads SGHNT; CDR2 reads YENEEA. The CDR3 loop spans 17 amino acids. The CDR3 bases are TGTGCCAGCAGCCCTCCGACTAGCGGGGGGGCCTACAATGAGCAGTTCTTC. Amino acids: CASSPPTSGGAYNEQFF.

This clonotype was picked up a small number of times. The chain carries TRBV24-1 and TRBJ2-7; D ambiguous. The CDR3 sequence is 17 residues long. V lost 0 bases and J 3 bases, leaving 17 bases between the germline ends. CDR1 is KGHDR, CDR2 SFDVKD, per germline. CDR3 residues: CATSDLRSRGIDYEQYF. The CDR3 DNA is TGTGCCACCAGTGATTTGCGCAGCAGAGGAATCGACTACGAGCAGTACTTC.

This clonotype was seen at least ten times. The CDR3 DNA reads as TGTGCCAGCAGCTTAGGAATTTACAATGAGCAGTTCTTC. Protein: CASSLGIYNEQFF. The V gene is TRBV7-3, the J gene TRBJ2-1, with D hard to call. The germline V and J ends were trimmed by 2 bases and 4 bases, with 6 bases remaining between them. This CDR3 is 13 amino acids long. Looked up from germline, CDR1 is SGHTA and CDR2 is FQGTGA.

To note about this clonotype: A much larger clone is a single base away; this may be a read error. In this CDR3 the conserved last residue, phenylalanine or tryptophan, is missing, so a read error is likely. V usage is TRBV6-5 and J usage is TRBJ2-7, with a weak D call TRBD1 (5 bases). V lost 9 bases to trimming and J lost 0 bases, with 12 bases between them. The CDR3 is 13 amino acids. Germline CDR1 reads MNHEY; CDR2 reads SVGAGI. In nucleotides, the CDR3 is TGTGCCAGTTCCAGGGTCTCCTCCTACGAGCAGTACCTC. As protein: CASSRVSSYEQYL.